The rows below give T cell receptor beta chains drawn from one sample of a study of CD8+ T cells in alopecia areata. Produced via immunoSEQ multiplex PCR; TCRdb's table is partial and in-frame only. The table lists approximately 210,000 clones, around 64% of them singletons. Source: CD4+ T cells sorted from blood, taken at approximately week 50, from a patient treated with tofacitinib. These receptors were taken from a human donor with alopecia areata. Each CDR3 is given with its conserved first and last residue. A D gene is named only where the DNA matches it firmly. Not all rows give a size; the values are once, few, many and, for expanded clones, a class.

V	D	size	J	CDR3	DNA
TRBV30	-	-	TRBJ2-7	CASGRGRPAEQYF	TGTGCCTCCGGACGGGGACGGCCGGCCGAGCAGTACTTC
TRBV4-1	-	-	TRBJ1-6	CASSQTHPGGNSPLHF	TGCGCCAGCAGCCAAACCCATCCCGGCGGTAATTCACCCCTCCACTTT
TRBV6-1	TRBD1	-	TRBJ1-5	CASSELSGQGYNQPQHF	TGTGCCAGCAGTGAATTATCCGGACAGGGTTACAATCAGCCCCAGCATTTT
TRBV7-7	TRBD2	few	TRBJ2-5	CASSGGGETQYF	TGTGCCAGCAGCGGCGGGGGAGAGACCCAGTACTTC
TRBV29-1	TRBD1	-	TRBJ1-1	CSVPTGGGGTEAFF	TGCAGCGTACCTACAGGGGGAGGCGGCACTGAAGCTTTCTTT
TRBV7-2	-	many	TRBJ1-4	CASSLRGINEKLFF	TGTGCCAGCAGCTTAAGAGGGATTAATGAAAAACTGTTTTTT
TRBV29-1	-	once	TRBJ2-5	CSVETGRGETQYF	TGCAGCGTCGAGACAGGTCGAGGGGAGACCCAGTACTTC
TRBV5-1	-	-	TRBJ1-2	CASSLGQGSYGYTF	TGCGCCAGCAGCTTGGGGCAGGGGAGCTATGGCTACACCTTC
TRBV6-6	-	-	TRBJ2-7	CASSYSSSGEQYF	TGTGCCAGCAGTTACTCTTCCTCGGGCGAGCAGTACTTC
TRBV29-1	-	-	TRBJ1-2	CSVNRGTLRGYTF	TGCAGCGTAAACAGAGGGACCCTGAGGGGCTACACCTTC
TRBV5-1	TRBD2	-	TRBJ2-3	CASSAGTSGSVGTQYF	TGCGCCAGCAGCGCAGGGACTAGCGGGAGTGTAGGTACGCAGTATTTT
TRBV10-3	-	few	TRBJ2-3	CAISEDSVTDTQYF	TGTGCCATCAGTGAGGACAGTGTCACAGATACGCAGTATTTT
TRBV11-3	-	-	TRBJ2-7	CASSLRGTKIYEQYF	TGTGCCAGCAGCCTAAGAGGGACAAAGATTTACGAGCAGTACTTC
TRBV5-6	-	-	TRBJ2-3	CASSLEGRGTDTQYF	TGTGCCAGCAGCTTGGAGGGGCGGGGCACAGATACGCAGTATTTT
TRBV4-1	-	few	TRBJ1-2	CASSQDGNYGYTF	TGCGCCAGCAGCCAAGACGGTAACTATGGCTACACCTTC
TRBV29-1	-	once	TRBJ2-1	CSVVSQPGSYNEQFF	TGCAGCGTTGTTTCACAGCCTGGCTCCTACAATGAGCAGTTCTTC
TRBV30	-	few	TRBJ2-2	CAWSLTRTGELFF	TGTGCCTGGAGTTTAACCCGGACCGGGGAGCTGTTTTTT
TRBV30	TRBD1	-	TRBJ1-6	CAWVDRGNYNSPLHF	TGTGCCTGGGTGGACAGGGGGAACTATAATTCACCCCTCCACTTT
TRBV30	-	-	TRBJ1-2	CAWSREANYGYTF	TGTGCCTGGTCAAGGGAAGCGAACTATGGCTACACCTTC
TRBV29-1	-	-	TRBJ1-2	CSVAQRANYGYTF	TGCAGCGTTGCTCAGAGAGCTAACTATGGCTACACCTTC
TRBV4-3	TRBD2	-	TRBJ2-3	CASSQDFKASGTDTQYF	TGCGCCAGCAGCCAAGACTTTAAGGCTAGCGGAACAGATACGCAGTATTTT
TRBV5-6	-	few	TRBJ1-5	CASSLDGYDQPQHF	TGTGCCAGCAGCCTGGACGGATACGATCAGCCCCAGCATTTT
TRBV29-1	-	-	TRBJ2-6	CSVTGTTGANVLTF	TGCAGCGTTACAGGGACGACTGGGGCCAACGTCCTGACTTTC
TRBV2	TRBD2	-	TRBJ2-7	CASRAQGAGLYYEQYF	TGTGCCAGCAGGGCCCAGGGAGCGGGGCTTTACTACGAGCAGTACTTC
TRBV18	-	-	TRBJ2-6	CASSPSGTTSSGANVLTF	TGTGCCAGCTCACCCTCCGGGACAACGAGCTCTGGGGCCAACGTCCTGACTTTC
TRBV2	-	-	TRBJ2-7	CASMVRREQYF	TGTGCCAGCATGGTAAGGAGGGAGCAGTACTTC
TRBV7-3	-	-	TRBJ1-2	CASSGDREGYTF	TGTGCCAGCAGCGGAGACAGAGAAGGCTACACCTTC
TRBV7-9	TRBD1	-	TRBJ2-7	CASSYTPGQGAYEQYF	TGTGCCAGCAGCTACACCCCCGGACAGGGGGCCTACGAGCAGTACTTC
TRBV5-1	-	-	TRBJ2-5	CASSRTGRETQYF	TGCGCCAGCAGCAGAACAGGACGAGAGACCCAGTACTTC
TRBV18	TRBD1	-	TRBJ2-7	CASSLRDRGVDEQYF	TGTGCCAGCTCACTCCGGGACAGGGGAGTGGACGAGCAGTACTTC
TRBV9	-	-	TRBJ1-2	CASSPPSSAGYTF	TGTGCCAGCAGCCCACCTTCTTCGGCGGGCTACACCTTC
TRBV29-1	TRBD2	once	TRBJ2-1	CSVLTSGSYNEQFF	TGCAGCGTTTTGACTAGCGGCTCCTACAATGAGCAGTTCTTC
TRBV2	-	-	TRBJ1-2	CASSRVYGYTF	TGTGCCAGCAGTCGGGTCTATGGCTACACCTTC
TRBV29-1	-	few	TRBJ2-5	CSVASEVTETQYF	TGCAGCGTTGCAAGCGAGGTGACGGAGACCCAGTACTTC
TRBV6-5	-	-	TRBJ1-2	CASSYLQGGYGYTF	TGTGCCAGCAGTTACTTACAAGGGGGATATGGCTACACCTTC
TRBV25-1	TRBD1	-	TRBJ1-2	CASSGFRDRDYGYTF	TGTGCCAGCAGTGGATTCCGGGACAGGGATTATGGCTACACCTTC
TRBV30	-	-	TRBJ1-4	CAWSDGLGSEKLFF	TGTGCCTGGAGTGACGGCCTGGGGAGTGAAAAACTGTTTTTT
TRBV7-9	-	-	TRBJ1-1	CASSPPWSMNTEAFF	TGTGCCAGCAGCCCCCCCTGGTCAATGAACACTGAAGCTTTCTTT
TRBV2	-	-	TRBJ1-5	CASSQTNQPQHF	TGTGCCAGCAGTCAGACCAATCAGCCCCAGCATTTT
TRBV18	-	-	TRBJ2-7	CASSPQGHLSYEQYF	TGTGCCAGCTCACCCCAGGGGCACTTGTCCTACGAGCAGTACTTC
TRBV5-1	TRBD1	-	TRBJ2-6	CASSGQGFAGANVLTF	TGCGCCAGCAGCGGACAGGGATTTGCTGGGGCCAACGTCCTGACTTTC
TRBV18	-	-	TRBJ1-1	CASSPPVMNTEAFF	TGTGCCAGCTCACCACCTGTCATGAACACTGAAGCTTTCTTT
TRBV9	-	few	TRBJ2-2	CASSYDSLEKELFF	TGTGCCAGCAGCTACGACAGCTTGGAAAAGGAGCTGTTTTTT
TRBV5-1	-	-	TRBJ2-7	CASSVSGTKGYEQYF	TGCGCCAGCAGCGTAAGCGGCACAAAAGGGTACGAGCAGTACTTC
TRBV6-5	-	-	TRBJ2-1	CASSLLGAVAGEQFF	TGTGCCAGCAGTTTACTGGGGGCCGTAGCGGGTGAGCAGTTCTTC
TRBV7-9	-	-	TRBJ2-6	CASNIQSSGANVLTF	TGTGCCAGCAACATACAGAGCTCTGGGGCCAACGTCCTGACTTTC
TRBV11-2	-	once	TRBJ2-2	CASSLDGAGTGELFF	TGTGCCAGCAGCTTAGACGGGGCTGGCACCGGGGAGCTGTTTTTT
TRBV5-1	TRBD1	few	TRBJ1-2	CASSPETGTGYGYTF	TGCGCCAGCAGCCCGGAAACCGGGACAGGGTATGGCTACACCTTC
TRBV27	-	-	TRBJ2-1	CASSYYNYNEQFF	TGTGCCAGCAGCTACTACAACTACAATGAGCAGTTCTTC
TRBV5-1	TRBD1	few	TRBJ2-2	CASSLNRGTTGELFF	TGCGCCAGCAGCCTGAACAGGGGTACGACCGGGGAGCTGTTTTTT
TRBV15	-	-	TRBJ1-1	CATSRDRMNTEAFF	TGTGCCACCAGCAGAGACAGGATGAACACTGAAGCTTTCTTT
TRBV7-9	-	many	TRBJ2-1	CASSLRRPLYNEQFF	TGTGCCAGCAGCTTAAGGAGGCCTCTTTACAATGAGCAGTTCTTC
TRBV10-3	-	-	TRBJ2-7	CAISPDLPYEQYF	TGTGCCATCAGCCCCGACCTCCCCTACGAGCAGTACTTC
TRBV10-3	-	few	TRBJ2-3	CAISESGLALGDTQYF	TGTGCCATCAGTGAGTCTGGCCTGGCTCTCGGGGATACGCAGTATTTT
TRBV29-1	TRBD1	-	TRBJ2-1	CSVAGTGVFNEQFF	TGCAGCGTAGCCGGGACAGGGGTGTTCAATGAGCAGTTCTTC
TRBV30	-	-	TRBJ2-3	CAWSVGDTQYF	TGTGCCTGGAGTGTGGGGGATACGCAGTATTTT
TRBV7-2	-	-	TRBJ1-2	CASSFGGEVYGYTF	TGTGCCAGCAGCTTCGGGGGAGAGGTCTATGGCTACACCTTC